The T cell receptor beta chain described here comes from a study of cytomegalovirus exposure and HLA in healthy donors. Comment on this clone: Its antigen is as yet unknown.

Germline lookup yields CDR1 LNHDA and CDR2 SQIVND (reference sequence). There are 13 residues in the CDR3. Trimming left V 5 bases short and J 7 bases short, with 14 bases between. Findings and limits, study-wide: In vitro checks showed that a few CMV-associated chains really do target CMV antigens. A previous analysis found most TCR beta V segments productive roughly 90% or roughly 30% of the time. Across HLA loci, a later analysis found differing TCR association rates, with DRB1 most and HLA-C fewest.

PCR involved 60 Vbeta and 13 Jbeta primers. Data came from immunoSEQ multiplex PCR; TCRdb stores just in-frame clones and leaves some out. The top ten hold around 1.9% of the sample, which has over 120,000 clones, about 71% seen once. This receptor was identified in a woman aged 55-70 years in good health and CMV-seropositive. Input material: PBMCs. The gene calls are TRBV19 and TRBJ1-1; D unresolved. CDR3 residues: CASSGELRVEAFF. In nucleotides, the CDR3 is TGTGCCAGTAGTGGAGAGTTAAGAGTTGAAGCTTTCTTT.